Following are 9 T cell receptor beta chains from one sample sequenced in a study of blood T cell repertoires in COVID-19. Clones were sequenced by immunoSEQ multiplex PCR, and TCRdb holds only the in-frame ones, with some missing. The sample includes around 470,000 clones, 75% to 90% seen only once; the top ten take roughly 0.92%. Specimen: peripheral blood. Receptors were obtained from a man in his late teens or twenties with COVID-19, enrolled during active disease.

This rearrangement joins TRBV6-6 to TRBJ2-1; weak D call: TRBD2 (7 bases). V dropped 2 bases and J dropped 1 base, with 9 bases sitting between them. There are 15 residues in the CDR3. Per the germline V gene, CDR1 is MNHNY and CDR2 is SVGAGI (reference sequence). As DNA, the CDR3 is TGTGCCAGCAGTTACGGGGGGGCGTCCTACAATGAGCAGTTCTTC. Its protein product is CASSYGGASYNEQFF.

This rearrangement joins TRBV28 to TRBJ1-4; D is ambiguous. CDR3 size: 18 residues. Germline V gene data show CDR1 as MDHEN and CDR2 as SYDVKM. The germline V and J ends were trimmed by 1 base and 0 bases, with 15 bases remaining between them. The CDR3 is CASSLFDSREATNEKLFF. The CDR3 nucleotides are TGTGCCAGCAGTTTATTCGATAGTCGGGAGGCAACTAATGAAAAACTGTTTTTT.

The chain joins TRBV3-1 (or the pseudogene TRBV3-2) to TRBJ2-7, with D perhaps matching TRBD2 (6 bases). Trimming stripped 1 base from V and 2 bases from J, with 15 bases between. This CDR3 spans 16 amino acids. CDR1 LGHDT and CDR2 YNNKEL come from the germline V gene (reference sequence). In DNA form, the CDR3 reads TGTGCCAGCAGCCAAGGGTTTTCGGGACTCCCCTACGAGCAGTACTTC. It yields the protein CASSQGFSGLPYEQYF.

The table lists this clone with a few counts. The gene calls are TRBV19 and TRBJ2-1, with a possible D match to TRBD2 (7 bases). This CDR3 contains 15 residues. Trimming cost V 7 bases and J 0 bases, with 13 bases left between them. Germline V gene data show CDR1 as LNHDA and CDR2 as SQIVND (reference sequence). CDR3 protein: CASTKGGSSYNEQFF. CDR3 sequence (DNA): TGTGCCAGTACGAAGGGGGGGAGCTCCTACAATGAGCAGTTCTTC. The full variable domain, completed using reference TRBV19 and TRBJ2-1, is DGGITQSPKYLFRKEGQNVTLSCEQNLNHDAMYWYRQDPGQGLRLIYYSQIVNDFQKGDIAEGYSVSREKKESFPLTVTSAQKNPTAFYLCASTKGGSSYNEQFFGPGTRLTVL.

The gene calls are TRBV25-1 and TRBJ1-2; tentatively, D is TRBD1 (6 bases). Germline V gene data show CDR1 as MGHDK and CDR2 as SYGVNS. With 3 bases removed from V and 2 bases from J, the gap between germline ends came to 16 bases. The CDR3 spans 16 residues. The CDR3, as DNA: TGTGCCAGCAGTGACAATCCCTCAACAGGGAACTATGGCTACACCTTC. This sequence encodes CASSDNPSTGNYGYTF.

Here the CDR3 reads CAWGQVYYGYTF. The CDR3 DNA follows: TGTGCCTGGGGACAGGTCTACTATGGCTACACCTTC. J is TRBJ1-2 and V is TRBV30; 7 nucleotides align to TRBD1. This CDR3 is built from 12 residues. Germline assignment: CDR1 GTSNPN and CDR2 SVGIG (reference sequence). J gave up 3 bases and V 5 bases, and 3 bases lay outside the gene matches.

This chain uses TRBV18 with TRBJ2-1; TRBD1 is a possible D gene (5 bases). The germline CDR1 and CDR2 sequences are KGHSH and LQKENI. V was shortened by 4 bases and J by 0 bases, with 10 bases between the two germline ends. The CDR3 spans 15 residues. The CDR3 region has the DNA TGTGCCAGCTCACTACAGGACCCCTCCTACAATGAGCAGTTCTTC. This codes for CASSLQDPSYNEQFF.

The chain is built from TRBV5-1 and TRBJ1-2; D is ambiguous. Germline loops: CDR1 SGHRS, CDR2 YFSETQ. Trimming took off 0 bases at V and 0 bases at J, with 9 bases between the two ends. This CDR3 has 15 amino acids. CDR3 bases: TGCGCCAGCAGCTTGGAGTCGGGATCTAACTATGGCTACACCTTC. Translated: CASSLESGSNYGYTF.

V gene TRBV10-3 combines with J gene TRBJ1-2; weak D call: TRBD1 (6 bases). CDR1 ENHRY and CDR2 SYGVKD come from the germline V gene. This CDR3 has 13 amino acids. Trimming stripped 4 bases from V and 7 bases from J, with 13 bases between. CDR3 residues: CAISGQGKFGYTF. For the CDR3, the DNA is TGTGCCATCAGTGGCCAGGGGAAGTTTGGCTACACCTTC.